What follows is one T cell receptor beta chain and its context. The target antigen is unknown. The data stem from a study of CD8+ T cells in alopecia areata. Study results and caveats: When scalp samples are sequenced, resident alphabeta T cells of normal skin are also captured.

Noted treatment: oral pan-JAK inhibitor, 5-10 mg twice daily. Specimens obtained from alopecia areata patients comprised lesional scalp punch biopsies and peripheral blood. This CDR3 is 11 amino acids long. The germline V gene has CDR1 GTSNPN and CDR2 SVGIG (reference sequence). RNA, once extracted, was reverse transcribed into cDNA for use as the sequencing template. The table came from immunoSEQ multiplex PCR; TCRdb's copy has only in-frame clones and leaves some out. The sample consists of around 200,000 clones, about 60% of them appearing once. Source: CD8+ T cells sorted from blood, taken at week 24, from a patient treated with tofacitinib. The chain couples TRBV30 to TRBJ1-1; D not certain. The receptor was isolated from a human donor with alopecia areata. The CDR3 region is CADSMNTEAFF. Written as DNA, the CDR3 is TGTGCGGACTCAATGAACACTGAAGCTTTCTTT.